These 5 T cell receptor beta chains came from one sample sequenced in a study of shared clonotypes between healthy human individuals. Sequenced by immunoSEQ multiplex PCR; TCRdb stores in-frame clones only, minus some. The sample has some 2,000,000 clones, nearly 97% seen once. Sequencing was done on a sample of naive CD4+ T cells sorted from blood. The subset here: CD45RA+ positively selected. Receptors originate from a young man in good health.

The chain combines TRBV28 with TRBJ2-1; TRBD2 agrees at 13 bases. Germline V gives CDR1 MDHEN, CDR2 SYDVKM. V lost 5 bases to trimming and J lost 3 bases; unmatched junction nucleotides: 7. CDR3 length equals 17 residues. CDR3 sequence reads: CASSLRLAGGYYNEQFF. The CDR3 DNA follows: TGTGCCAGCAGTCTGAGACTAGCGGGGGGATACTACAATGAGCAGTTCTTC.

This clone was detected only once. CDR3 in amino acids: CASSGDRGRGNTIYF. Here the CDR3 DNA reads TGTGCCAGCAGTGGGGACAGGGGAAGAGGAAACACCATATATTTT. This chain connects TRBV2 to TRBJ1-3, with TRBD1 matching 10 bases. Germline V lookup: CDR1 SNHLY, CDR2 FYNNEI. Trimming cost V 4 bases and J 4 bases; bases outside gene matches: 4. This CDR3 is 15 amino acids long.

V is TRBV5-4 and J is TRBJ2-2; TRBD2 matches at 8 bases. The germline V gene encodes CDR1 SGHNT and CDR2 YYREEE (reference sequence). Germline trimming cut 4 bases from V and 4 bases from J; bases unmatched to any gene: 3. This CDR3 region has 14 residues. As DNA, the CDR3 is TGTGCCAGCAGCAAGACTAGCGCCACCGGGGAGCTGTTTTTT. It codes for CASSKTSATGELFF.

CDR3 bases: TGTGCCAGCAGCCAAGAACAGCTACAAGAGACCCAGTACTTC. As protein: CASSQEQLQETQYF. The chain combines TRBV4-2 with TRBJ2-5; no definite D call. Germline values: CDR1 LGHNA, CDR2 YNFKEQ. Trimming took 0 bases from V and 2 from J, leaving 7 bases between them. The CDR3 spans 14 residues.

V and J are TRBV5-1 and TRBJ2-1; 8 nucleotides match TRBD2. Trimming at V came to 4 bases and at J to 5 bases, leaving 8 bases not matched to a gene. The CDR3 sequence is 15 residues long. Germline loops: CDR1 SGHRS, CDR2 YFSETQ. CDR3 bases: TGCGCCAGCAGCCCGAATAGCGGGGTAAACAATGAGCAGTTCTTC. It translates to CASSPNSGVNNEQFF.